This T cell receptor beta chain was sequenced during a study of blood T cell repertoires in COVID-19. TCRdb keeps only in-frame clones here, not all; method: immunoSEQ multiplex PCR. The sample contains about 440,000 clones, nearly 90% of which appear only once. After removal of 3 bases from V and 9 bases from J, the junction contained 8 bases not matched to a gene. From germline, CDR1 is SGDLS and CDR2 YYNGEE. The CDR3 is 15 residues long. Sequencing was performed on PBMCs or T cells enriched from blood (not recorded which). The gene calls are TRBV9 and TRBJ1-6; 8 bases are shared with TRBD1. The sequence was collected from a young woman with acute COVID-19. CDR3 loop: CASSANRDRLSPLHF. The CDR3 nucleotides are TGTGCCAGCAGCGCCAACCGGGACAGGCTTTCACCCCTCCACTTT.